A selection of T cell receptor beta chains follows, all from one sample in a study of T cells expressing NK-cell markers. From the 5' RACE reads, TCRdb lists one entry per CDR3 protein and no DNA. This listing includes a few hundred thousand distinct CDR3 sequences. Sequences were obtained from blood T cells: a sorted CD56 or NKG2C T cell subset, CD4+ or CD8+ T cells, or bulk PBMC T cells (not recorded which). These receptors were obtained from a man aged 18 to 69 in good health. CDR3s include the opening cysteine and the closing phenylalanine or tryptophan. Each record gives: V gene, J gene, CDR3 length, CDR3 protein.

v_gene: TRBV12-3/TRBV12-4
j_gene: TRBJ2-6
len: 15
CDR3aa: CASSPRYGGANVLTF

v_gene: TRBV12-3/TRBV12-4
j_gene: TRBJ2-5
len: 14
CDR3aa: CASSLSEGAKTQYF

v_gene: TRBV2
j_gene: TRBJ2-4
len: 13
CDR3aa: CASLNAAKNIQYF

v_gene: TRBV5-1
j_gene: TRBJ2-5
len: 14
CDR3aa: CASSDRGLRETQYF

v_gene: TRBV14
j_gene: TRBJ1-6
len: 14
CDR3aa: CASSQEVTRTPLHF

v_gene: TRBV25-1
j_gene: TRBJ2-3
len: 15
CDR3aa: CASSDPRGNADTQYF

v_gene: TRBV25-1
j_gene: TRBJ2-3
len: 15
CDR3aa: CASSEYGLGYDTQYF

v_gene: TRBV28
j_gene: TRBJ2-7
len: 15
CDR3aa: CASKYRDERLYEQYF

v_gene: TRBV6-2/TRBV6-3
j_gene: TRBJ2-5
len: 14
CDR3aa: CASSYTPSVETQYF

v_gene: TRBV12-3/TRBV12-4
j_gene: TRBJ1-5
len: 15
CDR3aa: CASTLGVGGNQPQHF

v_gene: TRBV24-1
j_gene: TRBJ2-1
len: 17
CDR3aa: CATSDLGTGLAGNEQFF

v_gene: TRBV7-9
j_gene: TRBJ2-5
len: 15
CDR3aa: CASSSAPGDQETQYF

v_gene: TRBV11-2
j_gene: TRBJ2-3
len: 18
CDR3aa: CASSLVGGLAQNTDTQYF

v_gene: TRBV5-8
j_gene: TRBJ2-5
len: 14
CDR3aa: CASRLAGGGKTQYF

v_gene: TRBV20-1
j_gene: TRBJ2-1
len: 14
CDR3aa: CSASPDGAGREQFF

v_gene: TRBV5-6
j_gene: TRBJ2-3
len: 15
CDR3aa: CASSSGHRITDTQYF

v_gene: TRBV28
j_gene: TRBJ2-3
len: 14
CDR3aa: CASSPEAGRGTQYF

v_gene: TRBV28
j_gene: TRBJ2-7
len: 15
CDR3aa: CASSPTGTGLYEQYF

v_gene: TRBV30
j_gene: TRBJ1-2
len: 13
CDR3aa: CAWSVPYLSGYTF

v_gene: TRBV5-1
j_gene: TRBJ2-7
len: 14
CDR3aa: CASSREATSYEQYF

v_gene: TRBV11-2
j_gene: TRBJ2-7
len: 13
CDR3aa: CASRYRGGYEQYF

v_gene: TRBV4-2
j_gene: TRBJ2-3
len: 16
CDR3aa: CASSQRGGQFSDTQYF

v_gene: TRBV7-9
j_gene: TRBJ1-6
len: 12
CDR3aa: CASSLNIGPLHF

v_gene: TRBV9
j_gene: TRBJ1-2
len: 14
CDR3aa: CASSAGSARYGYTF

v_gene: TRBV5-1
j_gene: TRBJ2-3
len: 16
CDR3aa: CASSAGDVFRTDTQYF

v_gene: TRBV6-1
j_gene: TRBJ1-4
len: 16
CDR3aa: CASRADRVATNEKLFF

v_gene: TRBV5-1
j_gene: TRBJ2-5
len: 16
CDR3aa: CASSLLAGGPFETQYF

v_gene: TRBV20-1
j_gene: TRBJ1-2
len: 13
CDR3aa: CSASTGSNYGYTF

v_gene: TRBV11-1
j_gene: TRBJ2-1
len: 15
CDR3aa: CASSFSSGALVVQFF

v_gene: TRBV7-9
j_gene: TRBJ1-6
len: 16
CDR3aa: CASSLGQGFYNSPLHF

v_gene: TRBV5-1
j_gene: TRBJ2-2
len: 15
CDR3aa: CASKVGAMNTGELFF

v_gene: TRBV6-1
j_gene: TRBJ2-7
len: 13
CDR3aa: CASSRQGDSGQYF

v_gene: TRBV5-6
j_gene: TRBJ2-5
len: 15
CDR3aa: CASSWEHGGKETQYF

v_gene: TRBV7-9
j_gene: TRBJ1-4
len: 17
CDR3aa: CASSVTTGGEVNEKLFF

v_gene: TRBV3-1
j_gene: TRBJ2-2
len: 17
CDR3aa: CASSQSLTSVGTGELFF

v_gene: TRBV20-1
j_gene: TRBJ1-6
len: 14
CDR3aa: CSAPEQRSNSPLHF

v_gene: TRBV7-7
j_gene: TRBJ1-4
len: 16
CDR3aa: CASSLVRRQTNEKLFF

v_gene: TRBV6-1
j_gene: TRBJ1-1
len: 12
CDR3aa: CASMRDRDEAFF

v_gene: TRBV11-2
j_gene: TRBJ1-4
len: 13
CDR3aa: CASTGTGVGKLFF

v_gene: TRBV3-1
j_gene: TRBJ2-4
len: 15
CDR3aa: CASSQGWGVKNIQYF

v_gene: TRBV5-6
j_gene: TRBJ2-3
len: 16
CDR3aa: CASSLPGTGGTDTQYF

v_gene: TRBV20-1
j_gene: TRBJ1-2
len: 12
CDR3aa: CSAILGPYGYTF

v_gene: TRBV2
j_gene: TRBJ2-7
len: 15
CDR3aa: CASSAGQGASYEQYF

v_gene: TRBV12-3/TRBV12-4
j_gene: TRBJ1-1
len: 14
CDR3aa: CASRTGGMATEAFF

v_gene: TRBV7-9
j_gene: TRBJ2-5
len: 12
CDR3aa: CAGRDFQETQYF

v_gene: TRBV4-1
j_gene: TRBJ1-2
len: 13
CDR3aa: CASSHQQGYGYTF

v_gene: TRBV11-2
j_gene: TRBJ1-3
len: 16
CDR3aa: CASSPWTGNSGNTIYF

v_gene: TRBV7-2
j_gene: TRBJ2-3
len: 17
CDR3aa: CASSSRPSGGPTDTQYF

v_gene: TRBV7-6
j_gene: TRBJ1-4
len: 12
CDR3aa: CASSFGGQELFF